The entry below gives a single T cell receptor beta chain sequence along with its context. As yet, its antigen is unknown. These data are taken from a study of T cell responses to AZD1222 COVID-19 vaccine. There are 13 residues in the CDR3. V shed 4 bases and J shed 3 bases, with 9 bases lying between them. General study findings and limits: Close to half of all spike-specific TCRs reportedly target regions of the variants that are unmutated. Clonal diversity was possibly underestimated, and the donors were mostly white British, with more females.

Produced via immunoSEQ multiplex PCR; TCRdb's table is partial and in-frame only. In the table there are about 83,000 clones, 86% of which are singletons. V and J are TRBV12-3 or TRBV12-4 and TRBJ1-2; D uncertain. This clonotype was obtained from an adult in good health. Sequencing was performed on peripheral blood, taken on day 0 of AZD1222 vaccination. The CDR3 reads CASSSTDHYGYTF. The CDR3 nucleotides are TGTGCCAGCAGTTCAACGGATCACTATGGCTACACCTTC.